This TCR beta chain derives from a study of blood T cell repertoires in COVID-19. Clones were read by immunoSEQ multiplex PCR, and TCRdb kept only the in-frame ones, dropping some. The sample yields approximately 360,000 clones, approximately 89% seen once. V lost 6 bases to trimming and J lost 2 bases, with 11 bases between them. The germline V gene has CDR1 SEHNR and CDR2 FQNEAQ (reference sequence). The CDR3 loop spans 13 amino acids. Everyone who took part was roughly 18 to 89 years old, and they came from about two dozen US areas. Allocation to cohorts depended on clinical history reported by the participants.

The chain combines TRBV7-9 with TRBJ2-7, with D hard to call. The sample was PBMCs or T cells enriched from blood (not recorded which). The origin of this receptor is a man in his forties in a cohort exposed to, infected with or recovered from COVID-19 (not recorded which). The CDR3 DNA reads as TGTGCCAGCAGTAGAGACACCACCTACGAGCAGTACTTC. It codes for CASSRDTTYEQYF. The full variable domain, in which reference TRBV7-9 and TRBJ2-7 provide the parts outside the CDR3, is DTGVSQNPRHKITKRGQNVTFRCDPISEHNRLYWYRQTLGQGPEFLTYFQNEAQLEKSRLLSDRFSAERPKGSFSTLEIQRTEQGDSAMYLCASSRDTTYEQYFGPGTRLTVT.